This note documents a single T cell receptor (beta chain) sequence. Its antigen is undetermined. The data were taken from a study of cytomegalovirus exposure and HLA in healthy donors. Study results and limitations: Usually a TCR sequence was rare, but some public TCRs were found in many donors.

A multiplex PCR was run with 60 Vbeta primers and 13 Jbeta primers. Assay: immunoSEQ multiplex PCR; the TCRdb copy retains only in-frame clones and omits some. Among roughly 80,000 clones listed, around two thirds were seen once. The length of the CDR3 is 16 residues. Trimming shortened V by 7 bases and J by 0 bases, and 14 bases separated the two germline ends. The germline gives CDR1 SGHRS, CDR2 YFSETQ. The chain is built from TRBV5-1 and TRBJ2-6, with D uncertain. This sequence was found in a man in his sixties in good health and CMV-seropositive. The specimen was PBMCs. The CDR3 sequence: CASHYGTLSGANVLTF. The CDR3 nucleotides are TGCGCCAGCCACTATGGAACCCTCTCTGGGGCCAACGTCCTGACTTTC.